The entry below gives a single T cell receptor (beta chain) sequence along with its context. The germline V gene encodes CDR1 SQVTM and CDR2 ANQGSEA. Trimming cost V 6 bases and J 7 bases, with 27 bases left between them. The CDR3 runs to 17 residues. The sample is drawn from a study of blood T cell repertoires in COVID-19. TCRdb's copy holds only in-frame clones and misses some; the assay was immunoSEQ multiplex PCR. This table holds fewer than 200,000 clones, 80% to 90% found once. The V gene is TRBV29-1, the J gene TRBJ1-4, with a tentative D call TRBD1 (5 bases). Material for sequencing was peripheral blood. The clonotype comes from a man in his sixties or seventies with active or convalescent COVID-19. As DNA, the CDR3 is TGCAGCGTCGCTCCCCTGGGTTTCCAGGGCGGGAGTGAAAAACTGTTTTTT. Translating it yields CSVAPLGFQGGSEKLFF.